Here is one T cell receptor (beta chain) with its context. Its antigen is unknown. The sample belongs to a study of blood T cells in healthy people across ages. Study-level points and caveats: TCR beta diversity, measured per million T cells, fell in a roughly linear way with age. Using unsorted PBMCs precluded a conclusive naive versus antigen-experienced comparison.

A J-beta primer mix and a sample-barcoded 5' primer were used in a second PCR of roughly 6 to 12 cycles. Each cDNA molecule, via a template-switch adaptor with 12 random nucleotides, was tagged. A single record per CDR3 protein comes from TCRdb applying MiXCR to the 5' RACE reads. Of 650,000 to 800,000 distinct CDR3 sequences listed, under 45% are singletons. The TCR sequence derives from a man in his 60s in good health. Sequenced: blood.

CDR3 sequence (DNA): TGCGCCAGCAGCCAAAGGACGGGGGAGAGCTCCTACGAGCAGTACTTC. Translation gives CASSQRTGESSYEQYF. This chain joins TRBV4-1 and TRBJ2-7, with D possibly matching TRBD2 (6 bases). This CDR3 spans 16 amino acids. Germline V gene lookup returns CDR1 MGHRA and CDR2 YSYEKL. Trimming pared 2 bases from V and 0 bases from J, leaving 14 bases between.